Listed below are T cell receptor beta chains from one sample, sequenced in a study of human T cells and chemical hapten exposure. TCRdb re-called the RACE reads with MiXCR, one entry per CDR3 protein. This sample yields about 120,000 distinct CDR3 sequences, of which about 14% are seen a single time; around 2.7% belongs to the top ten. The sequences come from whole blood, collected in connection with sensitization to the hapten diphenylcyclopropenone (DPC). These receptors were collected from a woman aged 18 to 35 with alopecia areata. Some clones in this sample may be carry-over from other donors' samples. Both conserved end residues are part of each CDR3. The D gene is left open where the match is weak. Size values are once, few and many counts, or a class for expanded clones, and some rows have none.

cdr3_nt,cdr3_aa,j_call,d_call,v_call,clone_size
TGTGCCAGCACGATAAGGAGGCTAGCGGGAAACTCTGGGGCCAACGTCCTGACTTTC,CASTIRRLAGNSGANVLTF,TRBJ2-6,TRBD2,TRBV13,many
TGTGCCAGCAGCCGCCCATCCGGGACAGAGGATAGAGAGACCCAGTACTTC,CASSRPSGTEDRETQYF,TRBJ2-5,TRBD1,TRBV11-2,many
TGTGCCAGCAGTTTACGGTGGGGATTTGAAGCTTTCTTT,CASSLRWGFEAFF,TRBJ1-1,.,TRBV12-3/TRBV12-4,many
TGTGCCAGCAAAAGGAAGGGCGCTAACTATGGCTACACCTTC,CASKRKGANYGYTF,TRBJ1-2,.,TRBV6-5,.
TGTGCCAGCAGCAATCAGGCCGTGGGGGAGACCCAGTACTTC,CASSNQAVGETQYF,TRBJ2-5,.,TRBV7-3,few
TGTGCCCTAAGTGGGCTGGAAGAGACCCAGTACTTC,CALSGLEETQYF,TRBJ2-5,.,TRBV7-9,few
TGCGCCAGCAGCTTGGTCCGCCCTAGGGCTTACAATGAGCAGTTCTTC,CASSLVRPRAYNEQFF,TRBJ2-1,.,TRBV5-1,.
TGTGCCAGCAGCTTGGCTGTGCGGGGGGGCATGGATACGCAGTATTTT,CASSLAVRGGMDTQYF,TRBJ2-3,TRBD2,TRBV5-5,.
TGCGCCAGCAGTCAATATAGGCGGCCCGGGTCCCAGCATTTT,CASSQYRRPGSQHF,TRBJ1-5,.,TRBV23-1,many
TGTGCCAGCAGCCCATTCCCGCTAGCAGTCCAAGAGACCCAGTACTTC,CASSPFPLAVQETQYF,TRBJ2-5,.,TRBV7-2,.
TGTGCCAGCGCCCCTCCAGGTTGGGAGCAGTTCTTC,CASAPPGWEQFF,TRBJ2-1,.,TRBV7-2,few
TGTGCCAGCAGTTTTCGTCAAGTAGCGGGGCCTAGCACAGATACGCAGTATTTT,CASSFRQVAGPSTDTQYF,TRBJ2-3,TRBD2,TRBV12-3/TRBV12-4,.
TGTGCCAGCAGTCCGACTGCGGGGCCCTCCTACAATGAGCAGTTCTTC,CASSPTAGPSYNEQFF,TRBJ2-1,.,TRBV6-2/TRBV6-3,.
TGTGCCAGCAGCTTTAGGGCATACACCGGGGAGCTGTTTTTT,CASSFRAYTGELFF,TRBJ2-2,.,TRBV7-2,.
TGCAGTGCCCGACTAGCGGGGGGCCGGATCCTCTCCTACAATGAGCAGTTCTTC,CSARLAGGRILSYNEQFF,TRBJ2-1,TRBD2,TRBV20-1,.
TGTGCCGGCAGCTTATCACGCCTGAACACTGAAGCTTTCTTT,CAGSLSRLNTEAFF,TRBJ1-1,.,TRBV7-9,.
TGTGCCAGCAGTTACTCACGGACAGGGTTTCCTGAGCAGTTCTTC,CASSYSRTGFPEQFF,TRBJ2-1,TRBD1,TRBV6-2/TRBV6-3,few
TGTGCCAGCAGTCTGGCCCCCACTAGCACAGATACGCAGTATTTT,CASSLAPTSTDTQYF,TRBJ2-3,.,TRBV5-4,.
TGTGCCAGCAGCCTCAGGGCCCCTTTCGAGCAGTACTTC,CASSLRAPFEQYF,TRBJ2-7,.,TRBV6-2/TRBV6-3,.
TGTGCCATCAGTGAGTCAGGACTAGCGGGGGTAGCCAAAAACATTCAGTACTTC,CAISESGLAGVAKNIQYF,TRBJ2-4,TRBD2,TRBV10-3,few
TGTGCCAGCAGTGAGGACAGGGGGCATGAGCAGTTCTTC,CASSEDRGHEQFF,TRBJ2-1,TRBD1,TRBV2,few
TGTGCCAGTAGTATAAGGGGGCCCGACCTTCGGACCTTC,CASSIRGPDLRTF,TRBJ1-2,TRBD1,TRBV19,few
TGCGCCAGCTCCATCTCAGGGTTCAGGAGCAATCAGCCCCAGCATTTT,CASSISGFRSNQPQHF,TRBJ1-5,.,TRBV10-2,few
TGTGCCAGCAGCCCTTTCCCAGGGACCGGGGAGCTGTTTTTT,CASSPFPGTGELFF,TRBJ2-2,.,TRBV3-1,many
TGCAGCGTTGCGGGGGGACTCTACAATGAGCAGTTCTTC,CSVAGGLYNEQFF,TRBJ2-1,TRBD2,TRBV29-1,many
TGTGCCAGCAGCTACGAGTCCCTTACGCAGTATTTT,CASSYESLTQYF,TRBJ2-3,.,TRBV7-8,.
TGCGCCAGCAGCCCCCGAACGGTTTACAATGAGCAGTTCTTC,CASSPRTVYNEQFF,TRBJ2-1,.,TRBV5-1,.
TGTGCCAGCAGTGTATACGGGACAGCTGACTCCTACGAGCAGTACTTC,CASSVYGTADSYEQYF,TRBJ2-7,TRBD1,TRBV12-3/TRBV12-4,.
TGTGCCAGCAGCCCCCTGGGACAGGGCTACGAGCAGTACTTC,CASSPLGQGYEQYF,TRBJ2-7,TRBD1,TRBV7-9,few
TGTGCCAGCACGCCCGACAGGGCCCAAGAGACCCAGTACTTC,CASTPDRAQETQYF,TRBJ2-5,TRBD1,TRBV12-3/TRBV12-4,few
TGTGCCAGCAGTTCAGGGACGGGCACTGAAGCTTTCTTT,CASSSGTGTEAFF,TRBJ1-1,.,TRBV12-3/TRBV12-4,once
TGTGCCAGCAGCCTAAGACTAGCTATAAGCACAGATACGCAGTATTTT,CASSLRLAISTDTQYF,TRBJ2-3,TRBD2,TRBV7-2,few
TGTGCCAGCCGGAGGACAGGACAAGAGACCCAGTACTTC,CASRRTGQETQYF,TRBJ2-5,TRBD1,TRBV11-2,many
TGTGCCAGCAGTTACCCTGGGGTAGCGGGAGATACGCAGTATTTT,CASSYPGVAGDTQYF,TRBJ2-3,TRBD2,TRBV6-6,many
TGTGCCAGCAGCCCGGGTCTCGAGGCTTTCTTT,CASSPGLEAFF,TRBJ1-1,.,TRBV12-3/TRBV12-4,.
TGCAGTGCTATCGGACGTAGGTCGATTGGAAACACCATATATTTT,CSAIGRRSIGNTIYF,TRBJ1-3,.,TRBV20-1,.
TGTGCCAGCAGCTCGCAACAGGGGGCAGGCTATGGCTACACCTTC,CASSSQQGAGYGYTF,TRBJ1-2,TRBD1,TRBV5-4,.
TGTGCCAGCAGCCGAACTACTAGCGGGGGGGCCTCAGATGAGCAGTTCTTC,CASSRTTSGGASDEQFF,TRBJ2-1,TRBD2,TRBV28,.
TGTGCCAGTGGAAGGGTCTTCTATAGCAATCAGCCCCAGCATTTT,CASGRVFYSNQPQHF,TRBJ1-5,.,TRBV19,.
TGTGCCACCAGCGGGACAGGGGTAGGGGAAAAACTGTTTTTT,CATSGTGVGEKLFF,TRBJ1-4,TRBD1,TRBV15,.
TGTGCCAGTGTGGGGCCCCACACAGATACGCAGTATTTT,CASVGPHTDTQYF,TRBJ2-3,.,TRBV19,few
TGTGCCACCAGCAGAAACCGGAGGGAAAAACTGTTTTTT,CATSRNRREKLFF,TRBJ1-4,.,TRBV15,.
TGCAGCGTTGATAAGGGTGGTGGAAACACCATATATTTT,CSVDKGGGNTIYF,TRBJ1-3,.,TRBV29-1,few
TGTGCCAGCAGTGACTTTCTGTGGGGCGACCCGGAAACAGGGATGAACACTGAAGCTTTCTTT,CASSDFLWGDPETGMNTEAFF,TRBJ1-1,.,TRBV6-2/TRBV6-3,.
TGCGCCAGCACTGGACTAGCGGGGGCGAGCTCCTACAATGAGCAGTTCTTC,CASTGLAGASSYNEQFF,TRBJ2-1,TRBD2,TRBV5-1,.
TGTGCCAGCAGCTTTTCTCACATCGGGACCTACGAGCAGTACTTC,CASSFSHIGTYEQYF,TRBJ2-7,.,TRBV7-9,few
TGTGCCAGCAGCCACAGTCGTCTTGGCTATGGCTACACCTTC,CASSHSRLGYGYTF,TRBJ1-2,.,TRBV7-9,.
TGTGCCTGGAGTGTACTAGGTTACGAGCAGTACTTC,CAWSVLGYEQYF,TRBJ2-7,.,TRBV30,many
TGTGCCAGCAGCTCCATCGACAGGGGGCCTTCAGAGACCCAGTACTTC,CASSSIDRGPSETQYF,TRBJ2-5,TRBD1,TRBV7-2,.
TGTGCCAGCAGCTTAACCCCGACCCCGCGGGAGACCCAGTACTTC,CASSLTPTPRETQYF,TRBJ2-5,.,TRBV7-3,few
TGTGCCATCAGTGAGCGGCAGGTGTCCTATAATTCACCCCTCCACTTT,CAISERQVSYNSPLHF,TRBJ1-6,.,TRBV10-3,.
TGTGCCAGCAGCTCCCGGGACAGCAGTTTGGATACGCAGTATTTT,CASSSRDSSLDTQYF,TRBJ2-3,TRBD1,TRBV11-2,.
TGTGCCAGCAGCCCAGACAGGGGTAAGGATGGCTACACCTTC,CASSPDRGKDGYTF,TRBJ1-2,TRBD1,TRBV7-2,.